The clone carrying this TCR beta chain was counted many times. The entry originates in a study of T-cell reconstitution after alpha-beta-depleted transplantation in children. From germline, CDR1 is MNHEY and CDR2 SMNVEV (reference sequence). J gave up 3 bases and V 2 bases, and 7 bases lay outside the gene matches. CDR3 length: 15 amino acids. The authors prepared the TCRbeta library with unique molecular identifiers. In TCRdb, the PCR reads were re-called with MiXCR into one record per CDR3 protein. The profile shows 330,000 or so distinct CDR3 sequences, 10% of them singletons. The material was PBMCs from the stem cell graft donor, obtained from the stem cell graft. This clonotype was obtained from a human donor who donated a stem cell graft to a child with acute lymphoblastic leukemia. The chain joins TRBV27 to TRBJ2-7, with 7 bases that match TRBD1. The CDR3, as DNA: TGTGCCAGCAGTTTAAGACAGGGCTTAAGCTACGAGCAGTACTTC. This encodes CASSLRQGLSYEQYF.